These T cell receptor beta chains were read from a single sample in a study of blood T cell repertoires in COVID-19. The method was immunoSEQ multiplex PCR; TCRdb's version includes in-frame clones alone and lacks a portion of them. The sample consists of about 220,000 clones, 75% to 85% of them appearing once. Sequencing was done on a sample of peripheral blood. These receptors were taken from a man in his fifties or sixties with active or convalescent COVID-19. Both conserved end residues are trimmed from each CDR3. The D gene is left open where the match is weak. The size of a clone is reported for some rows only, either as once, few or many, or as a class for expanded clones.

clone size,D gene,V gene,CDR3 protein
.,.,TRBV6-5,ASSYGTLAGGETQY
.,.,TRBV7-6,ASSYLPSREVGTDTQY
.,.,TRBV5-1,ASSPRGLPHGETQY
.,TRBD1,TRBV18,ASSPGTGRSGNTIY
.,.,TRBV7-3,ASSSQGLAAGELF
.,.,TRBV5-5,ATRLLGGTEAF
.,TRBD2,TRBV5-1,ASSLVAGANTGELF
.,TRBD1,TRBV5-1,ASSLEGTEVYGYT
.,TRBD2,TRBV5-1,ASSLATSGGIWF
.,TRBD1,TRBV7-3,ASSSSGGSNNEQF
once,.,TRBV7-3,ASSFRAGNEQF
.,TRBD1,TRBV28,ASSLPTGGAETQY
.,.,TRBV21-1,ASSNCDTDTQY
.,.,TRBV11-2,VSSPYRAGELF
.,.,TRBV3-1/TRBV3-2,ASSQGRDSRGSYNEQF
.,TRBD2,TRBV19,ASSMRLAGVDNEQF